The 18 T cell receptor beta chains in this list originate from one sample, sequenced in a study of blood T cells in healthy people across ages. The use of a sample-barcoded 5' primer and a J-beta primer mix characterized a second PCR of roughly 6 to 11 cycles. Each CDR3 protein gets one entry after TCRdb re-called the 5' RACE reads with MiXCR. Of 1.5 million to 2 million distinct CDR3 sequences detected, about 30% appear once; the ten largest clones hold more than 6%. Sequenced: blood. The receptors here all came from a woman in her twenties or thirties in good health.

This clonotype was recorded at least ten times. The chain carries TRBV2 and TRBJ2-7; D ambiguous. The CDR3 covers 11 residues. Trimming removed 7 bases from V and 6 bases from J, with 10 bases in between. Per the germline V gene, CDR1 is SNHLY and CDR2 is FYNNEI. The CDR3: CASKLGGEQYF. The CDR3 nucleotides read TGTGCCAGCAAACTGGGCGGCGAGCAGTACTTC.

This chain uses TRBV7-8 with TRBJ1-1; D is unclear. The CDR3 sequence is 13 residues long. V was clipped by 0 bases and J by 9 bases, with 11 bases between them. The germline V gene has CDR1 SGHVS and CDR2 FQNEAQ. This CDR3 is CASSLAEVEKAFF. Written as DNA, the CDR3 is TGTGCCAGCAGCTTAGCGGAGGTAGAAAAAGCTTTCTTT.

This clonotype was seen many times. CDR3 protein: CASSSGLAITYEQYF. In DNA, the CDR3 is TGTGCCAGCAGCTCGGGACTAGCGATCACCTACGAGCAGTACTTC. The chain employs TRBV7-2 and TRBJ2-7; 10 bases map to TRBD2. The V and J ends lost 4 bases and 2 bases, in that order; junction bases with no gene match: 5. Germline CDR1 reads SGHTA; CDR2 reads FQGNSA. CDR3 length: 15 amino acids. Full variable domain (remainder filled in from reference TRBV7-2 and TRBJ2-7): GAGVSQSPSNKVTEKGKDVELRCDPISGHTALYWYRQSLGQGLEFLIYFQGNSAPDKSGLPSDRFSAERTGGSVSTLTIQRTQQEDSAVYLCASSSGLAITYEQYFGPGTRLTVT.

The chain links TRBV12-3 or TRBV12-4 to TRBJ1-2, with no clear D. Deletions cut 1 base from V and 5 bases from J, with 14 bases between. The CDR3 spans 15 residues. The CDR3 DNA reads TGTGCCAGCAGTTTAGAAGGTGGGAGACGGTATGGCTACACCTTC. Amino acids: CASSLEGGRRYGYTF.

As DNA, the CDR3 is TGCAGTGCTGCCCGACTAGCGGGAGTGAGCAATGAGCAGTACTTC. Its translation: CSAARLAGVSNEQYF. The chain employs TRBV20-1 and TRBJ2-7; 12 bases are a match to TRBD2. The V gene's germline CDR1 is DFQATT and CDR2 SNEGSKA (reference sequence). Trimming took 5 bases from V and 7 from J; bases not matched to a gene: 12. The CDR3 has 15 amino acids.

The chain carries TRBV6-5 and TRBJ2-5; 11 bases match TRBD2. Germline CDR1 and CDR2: MNHEY and SVGAGI. The length of the CDR3 is 15 residues. V trimming: 4 bases; J trimming: 7 bases; junction bases outside the gene matches: 8. DNA of the CDR3: TGTGCCAGCAGTTTAAGGGGGACTAGCGGCCTGACCCAGTACTTC. Its protein is CASSLRGTSGLTQYF.

The chain couples TRBV13 to TRBJ1-6; no clear D. Per the germline V gene, CDR1 is PRHDT and CDR2 is FYEKMQ (reference sequence). CDR3 length: 15 residues. V was cut by 5 bases and J by 4 bases, with 12 bases left in between. This CDR3 is CASSATGPYNSPLHF. CDR3 DNA sequence: TGTGCCAGCAGCGCCACGGGCCCGTATAATTCACCCCTCCACTTT.

This clonotype was detected ten times or more. The chain links TRBV29-1 to TRBJ2-6; 12 nucleotides match TRBD2. Losses at the gene ends were 8 bases for V and 0 bases for J; bases not matched to a gene: 5. This CDR3 is 16 amino acids long. Germline values: CDR1 SQVTM, CDR2 ANQGSEA. CDR3 residues: CSIASGRASGANVLTF. The CDR3 nucleotides read TGCAGCATTGCTAGCGGGAGGGCCTCTGGGGCCAACGTCCTGACTTTC.

This clonotype was picked up a small number of times. The genes are TRBV6-6 and TRBJ1-4; D is uncertain. Germline V gene sequence: CDR1 MNHNY, CDR2 SVGAGI (reference sequence). Trimming took 6 bases from V and 8 from J, leaving 13 bases between them. The CDR3 length is 13 residues. The CDR3 loop is CASRPGGKEKLFF. CDR3 DNA: TGTGCCAGCAGGCCGGGTGGGAAGGAAAAACTGTTTTTT.

This clonotype was seen more than once but under ten times. The chain combines TRBV19 with TRBJ2-7, with a possible D match to TRBD1 (6 bases). Germline values: CDR1 LNHDA, CDR2 SQIVND (reference sequence). The V and J ends lost 7 bases and 0 bases respectively, with 16 bases between them. The CDR3 runs 15 residues. CDR3 sequence (DNA): TGTGCCAGTACCTCGGGGACAACGGGCTCCTACGAGCAGTACTTC. Translation: CASTSGTTGSYEQYF.

There are many counts of this clonotype. The chain uses TRBV20-1 and TRBJ2-7; 10 bases map to TRBD1. V was pared by 0 bases and J by 2 bases, with 1 base of the junction left unmatched. This CDR3 is built from 14 residues. From germline, CDR1 is DFQATT and CDR2 SNEGSKA (reference sequence). The CDR3 reads CSAREGQGPYEQYF. CDR3 nucleotides: TGCAGTGCTAGAGAGGGACAGGGGCCCTACGAGCAGTACTTC.

There are a few counts of this clonotype. The chain is built from TRBV2 and TRBJ2-2, with a weak D call TRBD2 (5 bases). This CDR3 comprises 13 residues. CDR1 is SNHLY, CDR2 FYNNEI, per germline. Trimming removed 7 bases at V and 6 bases at J, with 12 bases between. The CDR3 bases are TGTGCCAGCAATTACGCGGGCCCCGGGGAGCTGTTTTTT. This codes for CASNYAGPGELFF.

This chain connects TRBV28 to TRBJ1-1; perhaps TRBD1 as D (5 bases). Germline V gives CDR1 MDHEN, CDR2 SYDVKM. With 4 bases removed from V and 3 bases from J, the gap between germline ends came to 6 bases. The CDR3 sequence is 12 residues long. In DNA form, the CDR3 reads TGTGCCAGCAGTTGGGGGTACACTGAAGCTTTCTTT. It specifies CASSWGYTEAFF. Together with reference TRBV28 and TRBJ1-1, the CDR3 gives the full variable domain: DVKVTQSSRYLVKRTGEKVFLECVQDMDHENMFWYRQDPGLGLRLIYFSYDVKMKEKGDIPEGYSVSREKKERFSLILESASTNQTSMYLCASSWGYTEAFFGQGTRLTVV.

This clonotype was found a few times. The chain joins TRBV20-1 to TRBJ1-5; TRBD1 matches 11 bases. V trimming: 1 base; J trimming: 5 bases; junction bases outside the gene matches: 4. CDR1 is DFQATT and CDR2 is SNEGSKA in the germline V gene (reference sequence). The CDR3 runs to 15 residues. CDR3 residues: CSARGGDRGDQPQHF. CDR3 bases: TGCAGTGCTAGAGGGGGGGACAGGGGGGATCAGCCCCAGCATTTT.

There are many counts of this clonotype. V is TRBV12-3 or TRBV12-4 and J is TRBJ2-5; TRBD1 or TRBD2 may be the D gene (5 bases each). The CDR3 runs 13 residues. V gave up 5 bases and J gave up 7 bases, with 14 bases separating them. The CDR3: CASSRDGPGTQYF. CDR3 in DNA: TGTGCCAGCAGTCGGGACGGTCCGGGGACCCAGTACTTC.

With regard to this clonotype: A much larger clone differs by one base, so this may be a read error. This chain connects TRBV4-2 to TRBJ1-1; D possibly corresponds to TRBD1 (5 bases). The V gene's germline CDR1 is LGHNA and CDR2 YNFKEQ. This CDR3 spans 15 amino acids. Here the CDR3 reads CAGSQEVGGNTEAFF. The DNA of the CDR3 is TGTGCCGGCAGCCAAGAGGTTGGGGGAAACACTGAAGCTTTCTTT.

V is TRBV7-2 and J is TRBJ2-1; the match to TRBD1 covers 8 bases. CDR3 length: 16 residues. Germline V CDR1 and CDR2: SGHTA, FQGNSA. The J segment lost 3 bases and the V segment lost 5 bases, leaving 9 bases of the junction unmatched. The CDR3 sequence is CASSRNQGALYNEQFF. CDR3 sequence (DNA): TGTGCCAGCAGCCGTAATCAGGGGGCGCTCTACAATGAGCAGTTCTTC.

The chain has TRBV29-1 and TRBJ2-1; D remains ambiguous. CDR3 length equals 11 residues. Deletions cut 7 bases from V and 6 bases from J, with 10 bases between. The germline V gene encodes CDR1 SQVTM and CDR2 ANQGSEA. This CDR3 is CSAHSGNEQFF. The DNA for the CDR3 is TGCAGCGCGCACTCGGGCAATGAGCAGTTCTTC.